This T cell receptor beta chain appears in the sequencing data of a study of T cell clones after liver transplantation. V dropped 3 bases and J dropped 4 bases, with 16 bases sitting between them. In germline, CDR1 is MGHRA, CDR2 YSYEKL. The CDR3 is made up of 16 amino acids. The data were produced by immunoSEQ multiplex PCR, yet TCRdb's version contains in-frame clones alone and is incomplete. The sample carries approximately 55,000 clones, roughly two thirds recorded once. This clone turned up a few times. This receptor was identified in a human donor who received a liver transplant. The sequencing here drew on CD4+ T cells from blood, taken before liver transplant. The chain combines TRBV4-1 with TRBJ1-5, with a weak D call TRBD1 (5 bases). CDR3 in amino acids: CASSHGALRANQPQHF. The CDR3 nucleotides are TGCGCCAGCAGCCACGGAGCGCTCAGGGCGAATCAGCCCCAGCATTTT.